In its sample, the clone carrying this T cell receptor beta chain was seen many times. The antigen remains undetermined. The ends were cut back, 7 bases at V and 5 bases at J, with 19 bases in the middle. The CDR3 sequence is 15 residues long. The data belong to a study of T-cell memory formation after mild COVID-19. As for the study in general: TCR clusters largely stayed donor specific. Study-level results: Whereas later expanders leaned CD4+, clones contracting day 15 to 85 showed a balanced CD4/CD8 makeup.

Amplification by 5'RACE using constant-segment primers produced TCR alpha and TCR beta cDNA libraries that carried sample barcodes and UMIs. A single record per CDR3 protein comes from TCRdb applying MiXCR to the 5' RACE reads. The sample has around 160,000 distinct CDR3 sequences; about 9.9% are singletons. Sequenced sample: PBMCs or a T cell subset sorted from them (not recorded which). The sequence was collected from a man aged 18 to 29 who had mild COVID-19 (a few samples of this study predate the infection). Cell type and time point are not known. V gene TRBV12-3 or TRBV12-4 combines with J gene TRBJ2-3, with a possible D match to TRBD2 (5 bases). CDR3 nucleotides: TGTGCCAGCACCACCGGGGATAGCCCGGGAGATACGCAGTATTTT. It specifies CASTTGDSPGDTQYF.